The 8 T cell receptor beta chains presented below share a single source sample, sequenced in a study of T cells after yellow fever vaccination. TCRdb re-analysed the 5' RACE reads in MiXCR, keeping a single row per CDR3 protein. Among 500,000 to 650,000 distinct CDR3 sequences listed, around 16% were seen once. The sample was PBMCs, taken around 5 days after the first yellow fever vaccination. All receptors come from a young man who received the YFV17D yellow fever vaccine.

This clonotype occurred many times. The chain carries TRBV6-2 or TRBV6-3 and TRBJ2-1; 9 positions match TRBD1. This CDR3 region has 14 residues. After removal of 0 bases from V and 6 bases from J, the junction contained 0 bases not matched to a gene. Germline V lookup: CDR1 MNHEY, CDR2 SVGEGT. The CDR3 DNA reads TGTGCCAGCAGTTACTCGACAGGGGGCAATGAGCAGTTCTTC. As protein: CASSYSTGGNEQFF.

V is TRBV5-7 and J is TRBJ1-1, with D perhaps TRBD1 (5 bases). TRBV5-7 is classed as an ORF, of uncertain function. The V end lost 4 bases, the J end lost 5 bases, and 12 bases lay between the germline ends. The CDR3 sequence is 13 residues long. The DNA for the CDR3 is TGTGCCAGCAGCCCGCAACAGGAGACTGAAGCTTTCTTT. Its translation is CASSPQQETEAFF.

The chain joins TRBV9 to TRBJ2-3, with 13 nucleotides matching TRBD2. The CDR3 is made up of 16 amino acids. CDR1 SGDLS and CDR2 YYNGEE come from the germline V gene. J gave up 5 bases and V 0 bases, and 3 bases lay outside the gene matches. The CDR3 sequence: CASSVGLAGGIDTQYF. CDR3 in DNA: TGTGCCAGCAGCGTAGGACTAGCGGGGGGAATAGATACGCAGTATTTT.

This sequence joins TRBV10-2 and TRBJ2-1, with D possibly called TRBD1 or TRBD2 (5 bases each). V gave up 6 bases and J gave up 9 bases, with 18 bases separating them. The CDR3 consists of 14 residues. Germline V gene sequence: CDR1 WSHSY, CDR2 SAAADI. The CDR3 loop is CASSPDRIGGEQFF. The CDR3 region has the DNA TGCGCCAGCAGCCCCGACCGTATTGGGGGTGAGCAGTTCTTC.

The chain employs TRBV6-1 and TRBJ2-1; weak D call: TRBD2 (5 bases). Trimming pared 6 bases from V and 7 bases from J, leaving 19 bases between. The germline V gene encodes CDR1 MNHNS and CDR2 SASEGT. This CDR3 has 15 residues. As DNA, the CDR3 is TGTGCCAGCAGCCGCGGGCCCCGGGAACGAAATGAGCAGTTCTTC. Translated: CASSRGPRERNEQFF.

CDR3 amino acids: CASSFTEGAEAFF. The CDR3 DNA reads as TGTGCCAGCAGCTTTACCGAGGGGGCGGAAGCTTTCTTT. This chain uses TRBV7-9 with TRBJ1-1; 7 bases are shared with TRBD1. This CDR3 contains 13 residues. The V segment lost 3 bases and the J segment 8 bases; nucleotides outside the gene matches: 6. Germline values: CDR1 SEHNR, CDR2 FQNEAQ (reference sequence).

The chain couples TRBV4-3 to TRBJ2-1; D not resolved. V was trimmed by 0 bases and J by 7 bases, leaving 16 bases between them. The germline V gene encodes CDR1 LGHNA and CDR2 YSLEER. CDR3 length equals 16 residues. The CDR3 spells CASSQEVAPAPNEQFF. The CDR3 nucleotides are TGCGCCAGCAGCCAAGAAGTGGCCCCTGCCCCGAATGAGCAGTTCTTC.

The chain has TRBV4-1 and TRBJ1-2; D is perhaps TRBD1 (6 bases). From germline, CDR1 is MGHRA and CDR2 YSYEKL. The CDR3 consists of 18 residues. V was shortened by 0 bases and J by 4 bases, with 21 bases between the two germline ends. The DNA for the CDR3 is TGCGCCAGCAGCCAAGAAGCAGGTTTGGGCAGGGGTGGCTATGGCTACACCTTC. Translating gives CASSQEAGLGRGGYGYTF.